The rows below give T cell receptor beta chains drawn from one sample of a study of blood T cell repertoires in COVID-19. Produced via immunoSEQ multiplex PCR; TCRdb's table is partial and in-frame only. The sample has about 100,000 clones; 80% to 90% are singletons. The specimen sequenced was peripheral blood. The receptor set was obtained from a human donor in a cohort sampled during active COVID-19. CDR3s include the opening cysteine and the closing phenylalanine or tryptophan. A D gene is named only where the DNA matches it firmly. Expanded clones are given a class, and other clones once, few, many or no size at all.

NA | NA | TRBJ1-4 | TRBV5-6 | TGTGCCAGCAGCTTAAGGAGGGTTTCTGAAAAACTGTTTTTT | CASSLRRVSEKLFF
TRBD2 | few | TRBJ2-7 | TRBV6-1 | TGTGCCAGCAGTGAAGGGACTAGCGGGAGTTACGAGCAGTACTTC | CASSEGTSGSYEQYF
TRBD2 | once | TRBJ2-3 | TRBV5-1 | TGCGCCAGCAGCTTGGGAACTAGCGGGAGTAGGACAGATACGCAGTATTTT | CASSLGTSGSRTDTQYF
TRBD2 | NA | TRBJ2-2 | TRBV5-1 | TGCGCCAGCAGCTTGGCGGGACGTTGGGGACTAGCGGGAGGATTGGACACCGGGGAGCTGTTTTTT | CASSLAGRWGLAGGLDTGELFF
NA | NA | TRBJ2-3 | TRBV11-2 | TGTGCCAGCACCTTTACGGGCACAGATACGCAGTATTTT | CASTFTGTDTQYF
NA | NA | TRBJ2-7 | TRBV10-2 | TGCGCCAGCAGTGGAGGACATCCGGCCAACTACGAGCAGTACTTC | CASSGGHPANYEQYF
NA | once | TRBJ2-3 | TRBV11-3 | TGTGCCAGCAGCCCCGGACTAGGGGGTACAGATACGCAGTATTTT | CASSPGLGGTDTQYF
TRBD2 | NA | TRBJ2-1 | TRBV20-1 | TGCAGTGCTCGTGCGGGAGGGCAGAGTGAGCAGTTCTTC | CSARAGGQSEQFF
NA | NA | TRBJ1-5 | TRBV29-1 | TGCAGCGTTTCGCAGGGGAGAATGCAGCCCCAGCATTTT | CSVSQGRMQPQHF
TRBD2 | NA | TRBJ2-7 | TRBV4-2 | TGTGCCAGCAGCCAAGTTAGCGGGGTTGGAGAGCAGTACTTC | CASSQVSGVGEQYF
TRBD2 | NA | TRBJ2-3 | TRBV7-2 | TGTGCCAGCGGTCAGCGGGATGGCGATACGCAGTATTTT | CASGQRDGDTQYF
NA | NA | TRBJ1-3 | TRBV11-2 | TGTGCCAGCAGCTTAGGACTCTCTGGAAACACCATATATTTT | CASSLGLSGNTIYF
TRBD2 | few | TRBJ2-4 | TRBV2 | TGTGCCAGCACCCTAACAGCGGCGGGAGGGGCCAAAAACATTCAGTACTTC | CASTLTAAGGAKNIQYF
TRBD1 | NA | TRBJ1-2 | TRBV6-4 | TGTGCCAGCAGTGACACGAACAGGGGTGGAATCTATGGCTACACCTTC | CASSDTNRGGIYGYTF
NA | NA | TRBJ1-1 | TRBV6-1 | TGTGCCAGCAGTGCCTCCTTGTGGAGTCGAGGCGCTGAAGCTTTCTTT | CASSASLWSRGAEAFF
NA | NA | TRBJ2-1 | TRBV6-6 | TGTGCCAGCAGTGACAGGTCCTACAATGAGCAGTTCTTC | CASSDRSYNEQFF
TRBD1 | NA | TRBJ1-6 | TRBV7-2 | TGTGCCAGCAGCTTAGCTCCAGGGGGGAATAATTCACCCCTCCACTTT | CASSLAPGGNNSPLHF
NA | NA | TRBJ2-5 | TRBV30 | TGTGCCTGGAGTGTACGGGGTGAGACCCAGTACTTC | CAWSVRGETQYF
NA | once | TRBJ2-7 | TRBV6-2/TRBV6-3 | TGTGCCAGCAGTTACCCGCCCAAGGGGCGGAACTCCTACGAGCAGTACTTC | CASSYPPKGRNSYEQYF
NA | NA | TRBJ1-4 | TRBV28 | TGTGCCAGCAGTGACGGGTCAACTAATGAAAAACTGTTTTTT | CASSDGSTNEKLFF
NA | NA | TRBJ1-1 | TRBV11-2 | TGTGCCAGCAGCATCCGGACTGGATCTGAAGCTTTCTTT | CASSIRTGSEAFF
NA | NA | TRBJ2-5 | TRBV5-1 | TGCGCCAGCAGCTTGGATAGAAGAGAGACCCAGTACTTC | CASSLDRRETQYF
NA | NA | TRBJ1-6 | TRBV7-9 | TGTGCCAGCAGCATTCTACAGGGTGAGGACTATAATTCACCCCTCCACTTT | CASSILQGEDYNSPLHF
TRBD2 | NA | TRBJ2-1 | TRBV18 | TGTGCCAGCTCACCGCGGAAGCGGGAGTATGATGAGCAGTTCTTC | CASSPRKREYDEQFF
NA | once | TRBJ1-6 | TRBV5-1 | TGCGCCAGCAGCTTGGCAGGGGCGCCTAATTCACCCCTCCACTTT | CASSLAGAPNSPLHF
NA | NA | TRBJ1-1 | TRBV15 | TGTGCCACCAGCAGAGATAGGGGGAGGGGGAACACTGAAGCTTTCTTT | CATSRDRGRGNTEAFF
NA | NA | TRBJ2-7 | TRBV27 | TGTGCCAGCAGCAAAAGGGCCGAGGGCGGGTACGAGCAGTACTTC | CASSKRAEGGYEQYF
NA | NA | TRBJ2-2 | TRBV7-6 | TGTGCCAGCAGCCCCCGACGAGGCAGGGGAAACACCGGGGAGCTGTTTTTT | CASSPRRGRGNTGELFF
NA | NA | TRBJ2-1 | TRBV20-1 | TGCAGTGCTAGTCCCAAGCGGCCATCGATCAATGAGCAGTTCTTC | CSASPKRPSINEQFF
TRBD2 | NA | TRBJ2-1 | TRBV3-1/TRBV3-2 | TGTGCCAGCAGCCAACTAGCGGGAGGATTCTACAATGAGCAGTTCTTC | CASSQLAGGFYNEQFF
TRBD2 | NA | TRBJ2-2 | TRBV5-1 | TGCGCCAGCCGTCCGACTAGCGGGCCCGGGGAGCTGTTTTTT | CASRPTSGPGELFF
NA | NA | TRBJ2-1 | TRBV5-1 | TGCGCCAGCAGCTTAATACCGGGTGCCTACAATGAGCAGTTCTTC | CASSLIPGAYNEQFF
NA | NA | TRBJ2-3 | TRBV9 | TGTGCCAGCAGCGCCCCCAACCAGGATACGCAGTATTTT | CASSAPNQDTQYF
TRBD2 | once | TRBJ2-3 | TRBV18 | TGTGCCAGCTCACCCGTCAAGACTAGCGGCACAGATACGCAGTATTTT | CASSPVKTSGTDTQYF
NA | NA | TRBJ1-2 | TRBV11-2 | TGTGCCAGCAGCCACCCCCAGGGGACTAACTATGGCTACACCTTC | CASSHPQGTNYGYTF
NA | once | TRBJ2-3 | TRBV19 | TGTGCCAGTAGTACGGGGAGAGATACGCAGTATTTT | CASSTGRDTQYF
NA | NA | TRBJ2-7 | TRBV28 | TGTGCCAGCAGTTATGGGTTCCAGGGGACCTACGAGCAGTACTTC | CASSYGFQGTYEQYF
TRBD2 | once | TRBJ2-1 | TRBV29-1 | TGCAGCGTTGCTAGCGGGAGGGCAGGGGGGGAGTTCTTC | CSVASGRAGGEFF
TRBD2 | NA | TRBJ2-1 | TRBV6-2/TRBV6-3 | TGTGCCAGCAGCCCCCTAGCGGGAGGTTACAATGAGCAGTTCTTC | CASSPLAGGYNEQFF
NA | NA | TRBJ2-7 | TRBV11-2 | TGTGCCAGCAGCTTAGTTCCCCGACTACCGACTAAATCCTACGAGCAGTACTTC | CASSLVPRLPTKSYEQYF